A single sample gave rise to the 28 T cell receptor beta chains below, sequenced in a study of blood T cell repertoires in COVID-19. Using immunoSEQ multiplex PCR, the repertoire was profiled, and TCRdb retains in-frame clones only, with some absent. Of about 240,000 clones in the sample, about 88% were seen once. Sequenced: peripheral blood. The origin of the receptors is a woman aged 70-85 years with active or convalescent COVID-19.

The chain carries TRBV7-8 and TRBJ1-5; D is unresolved. V was clipped by 3 bases and J by 3 bases, with 9 bases between them. The CDR3 contains 14 residues. The germline V gene has CDR1 SGHVS and CDR2 FQNEAQ. CDR3 in amino acids: CASSFSDFNQPQHF. In DNA, the CDR3 is TGTGCCAGCAGCTTCTCCGACTTCAATCAGCCCCAGCATTTT.

The rearrangement links TRBV7-2 to TRBJ2-7; TRBD1 might be the D (5 bases). Germline V CDR1 and CDR2: SGHTA, FQGNSA. The CDR3 spans 12 residues. V lost 5 bases and J lost 4, with 9 bases in between. This chain's CDR3 is CASSHQGYEQYF. The CDR3 nucleotides are TGTGCCAGCAGCCACCAGGGTTACGAGCAGTACTTC.

The chain links TRBV5-1 to TRBJ2-1; D possibly corresponds to TRBD2 (6 bases). The germline V gene has CDR1 SGHRS and CDR2 YFSETQ. Deletions cut 3 bases from V and 5 bases from J, with 12 bases between. There are 14 residues in the CDR3. The CDR3 spells CASSWEDGHNEQFF. As DNA, the CDR3 is TGCGCCAGCAGCTGGGAGGACGGACACAATGAGCAGTTCTTC. The variable domain in full, with the rest retrieved from reference TRBV5-1 and TRBJ2-1, is KAGVTQTPRYLIKTRGQQVTLSCSPISGHRSVSWYQQTPGQGLQFLFEYFSETQRNKGNFPGRFSGRQFSNSRSEMNVSTLELGDSALYLCASSWEDGHNEQFFGPGTRLTVL.

The chain joins TRBV6-5 to TRBJ2-3; 7 nucleotides line up with TRBD2. The trim removed 7 bases at V and 4 bases at J, leaving 11 bases unmatched. The CDR3 is 15 residues long. Germline V gives CDR1 MNHEY, CDR2 SVGAGI. CDR3 sequence reads: CASNAASGRADTQYF. DNA for the CDR3: TGTGCCAGCAATGCGGCTAGCGGAAGGGCAGATACGCAGTATTTT.

This chain uses TRBV10-3 with TRBJ2-1; D remains unclear. Germline assignment: CDR1 ENHRY and CDR2 SYGVKD. V was clipped by 3 bases and J by 5 bases, with 5 bases between them. CDR3 length equals 12 residues. The CDR3 nucleotides read TGTGCCATCAGTGACAGGCACAATGAGCAGTTCTTC. Translation gives CAISDRHNEQFF.

The rearrangement uses TRBV15 and TRBJ2-5, with D possibly matching TRBD2 (6 bases). This CDR3 region has 16 residues. The V and J ends lost 5 bases and 2 bases respectively, with 18 bases between them. CDR1 is LNHNV and CDR2 is YYDKDF in the germline V gene (reference sequence). The CDR3 reads CATSPGGATLQETQYF. DNA of the CDR3: TGTGCCACCAGCCCGGGCGGGGCGACGCTGCAAGAGACCCAGTACTTC.

To note about this clone: This sample includes further DNA sequences coding for the same CDR3. The chain carries TRBV6-5 and TRBJ1-1; D may be TRBD1 (5 bases). V lost 2 bases and J 5 bases, leaving 9 bases between the germline ends. CDR3 length equals 13 residues. Germline CDR1 MNHEY, CDR2 SVGAGI. The CDR3 loop is CASSYRGGTEAFF. The DNA for the CDR3 is TGTGCCAGCAGTTACAGGGGAGGGACTGAAGCTTTCTTT.

This clone has a single count. The chain employs TRBV24-1 and TRBJ1-5; possibly TRBD1 for D (5 bases). V was trimmed by 4 bases and J by 4 bases, leaving 16 bases between them. This CDR3 contains 16 residues. Germline values: CDR1 KGHDR, CDR2 SFDVKD. As DNA, the CDR3 is TGTGCCACCAGTGACGCACAGGCGGCCTTAAATCAGCCCCAGCATTTT. This translates into CATSDAQAALNQPQHF.

The chain joins TRBV18 to TRBJ2-7; TRBD2 might be the D (6 bases). Germline lookup yields CDR1 KGHSH and CDR2 LQKENI. Deletions cut 3 bases from V and 2 bases from J, with 14 bases between. The CDR3 runs to 15 residues. CDR3 nucleotides: TGTGCCAGCTCACCGGTTCGGGGGTTAGCCTACGAGCAGTACTTC. It yields the protein CASSPVRGLAYEQYF.

This clone has a single count. For the CDR3, the DNA is TGCGCCAGCAGCTCGACAGGGCATAGCTCACCCCTCCACTTT. Protein product: CASSSTGHSSPLHF. This chain connects TRBV5-1 to TRBJ1-6, with 7 bases identical to TRBD1. This CDR3 has 14 residues. Germline loops: CDR1 SGHRS, CDR2 YFSETQ. With V trimmed by 3 bases and J by 10 bases, 7 bases remained unmatched.

The chain uses TRBV20-1 and TRBJ2-2; D not resolved. The CDR3 is 12 residues long. V was shortened by 3 bases and J by 5 bases, with 7 bases between the two germline ends. From germline, CDR1 is DFQATT and CDR2 SNEGSKA (reference sequence). The CDR3 nucleotides are TGCAGTGCTAGTAGTGAGACCGGGGAGCTGTTTTTT. Translation gives CSASSETGELFF.

The chain couples TRBV9 to TRBJ2-2; tentative D call: TRBD2 (5 bases). Germline V gene lookup returns CDR1 SGDLS and CDR2 YYNGEE. The CDR3 consists of 17 residues. V gave up 0 bases and J gave up 4 bases, with 16 bases separating them. The CDR3 region is CASSVEASSSFTGELFF. As DNA, the CDR3 is TGTGCCAGCAGCGTAGAGGCTAGCAGCTCCTTCACCGGGGAGCTGTTTTTT.

The rearrangement joins TRBV7-6 to TRBJ2-7, with 7 bases lining up with TRBD1. This CDR3 region has 14 residues. The germline CDR1 and CDR2 sequences are SGHVS and FNYEAQ. The trim removed 5 bases at V and 3 bases at J, leaving 7 bases unmatched. The CDR3 spells CASSRLGDSYEQYF. The CDR3 bases are TGTGCCAGCAGCCGCCTCGGGGACAGCTACGAGCAGTACTTC.

The V gene is TRBV18, the J gene TRBJ2-5; D may be TRBD2 (7 bases). The CDR3 loop spans 14 amino acids. Germline assignment: CDR1 KGHSH and CDR2 LQKENI. V was trimmed by 2 bases and J by 4 bases, leaving 11 bases between them. The CDR3 is CASSPRGGRETQYF. Here the CDR3 DNA reads TGTGCCAGCTCACCAAGGGGGGGCAGAGAGACCCAGTACTTC.

This chain links TRBV7-3 with TRBJ1-2; D is possibly TRBD1 (6 bases). The CDR3 is 15 residues long. Germline CDR1 reads SGHTA; CDR2 reads FQGTGA. The germline V and J ends were trimmed by 5 bases and 8 bases, with 21 bases remaining between them. The chain's CDR3 is CASSPTVRGSGGYTF. CDR3 sequence (DNA): TGTGCCAGCAGCCCGACGGTCAGGGGATCAGGCGGCTACACCTTC.

The gene calls are TRBV5-1 and TRBJ1-1, with 7 bases matching TRBD1. Germline-derived CDR1 and CDR2 are SGHRS and YFSETQ. This CDR3 has 13 amino acids. The V segment lost 4 bases and the J segment 7 bases; nucleotides outside the gene matches: 7. CDR3 loop: CASSPGTAIEAFF. CDR3 sequence (DNA): TGCGCCAGCAGCCCAGGGACAGCTATTGAAGCTTTCTTT.

The chain couples TRBV5-1 to TRBJ2-2; D call uncertain. Germline V gene data show CDR1 as SGHRS and CDR2 as YFSETQ. The germline V and J ends were trimmed by 2 bases and 1 base, with 6 bases remaining between them. The CDR3 spans 14 residues. CDR3 DNA: TGCGCCAGCAGCTTACAGATGAACACCGGGGAGCTGTTTTTT. It encodes CASSLQMNTGELFF.

J is TRBJ2-5 and V is TRBV7-2, with D possibly being TRBD2 (6 bases). This CDR3 has 15 residues. V was trimmed by 3 bases and J by 3 bases, leaving 14 bases between them. Germline CDR1 and CDR2: SGHTA and FQGNSA. The CDR3 bases are TGTGCCAGCAGCTTCGGGGGAGAGGCTGAAGAGACCCAGTACTTC. This encodes CASSFGGEAEETQYF.

This chain connects TRBV19 to TRBJ1-4, with 8 positions matching TRBD1. V trimming: 10 bases; J trimming: 8 bases; junction bases outside the gene matches: 9. The germline V gene encodes CDR1 LNHDA and CDR2 SQIVND (reference sequence). The length of the CDR3 is 13 residues. CDR3 nucleotide sequence: TGTGCCACTCCAGACAGGGGAGGCGAAAAACTGTTTTTT. It translates to CATPDRGGEKLFF.

This chain joins TRBV9 and TRBJ1-6; unclear D gene. This CDR3 comprises 16 residues. The germline V and J ends were trimmed by 1 base and 7 bases, with 15 bases remaining between them. Looked up from germline, CDR1 is SGDLS and CDR2 is YYNGEE. CDR3 nucleotides: TGTGCCAGCAGCGTAAAGGAGGGAAGCACCAATTCACCCCTCCACTTT. Protein: CASSVKEGSTNSPLHF. Based on the CDR3 plus reference TRBV9 and TRBJ1-6, the full variable domain is DSGVTQTPKHLITATGQRVTLRCSPRSGDLSVYWYQQSLDQGLQFLIQYYNGEERAKGNILERFSAQQFPDLHSELNLSSLELGDSALYFCASSVKEGSTNSPLHFGNGTRLTVT.

The chain joins TRBV27 to TRBJ1-2; D uncertain. Per germline, CDR1 MNHEY and CDR2 SMNVEV (reference sequence). The CDR3 runs 13 residues. The germline V and J ends were trimmed by 0 bases and 5 bases, with 7 bases remaining between them. The CDR3 loop is CASSLSFGYGYTF. The DNA of the CDR3 is TGTGCCAGCAGTTTATCGTTCGGGTATGGCTACACCTTC.

This sequence joins TRBV9 and TRBJ2-1; D uncertain. This CDR3 is built from 15 residues. V lost 1 base and J lost 0, with 8 bases in between. Germline assignment: CDR1 SGDLS and CDR2 YYNGEE. The CDR3 reads CASSVSTGSYNEQFF. The CDR3 region has the DNA TGTGCCAGCAGCGTAAGTACTGGCTCCTACAATGAGCAGTTCTTC.

The rearrangement links TRBV18 to TRBJ2-6; 9 nucleotides line up with TRBD1. Germline-derived CDR1 and CDR2 are KGHSH and LQKENI. CDR3 length equals 19 residues. J lost 1 base, V lost 2 bases, and 9 bases had no gene match. The CDR3 nucleotides read TGTGCCAGCTCACCAAGCCCCGGACAGGGGAGGTCTGGGGCCAACGTCCTGACTTTC. Translating it yields CASSPSPGQGRSGANVLTF.

The rearrangement links TRBV6-5 to TRBJ1-1; the D is unclear. Trimming stripped 4 bases from V and 4 bases from J, with 19 bases between. The CDR3 covers 16 residues. Per the germline V gene, CDR1 is MNHEY and CDR2 is SVGAGI. CDR3 nucleotides: TGTGCCAGCAGTTCCCGTGGAAGGGCTGGGAGCACTGAAGCTTTCTTT. It encodes CASSSRGRAGSTEAFF.

With respect to this clone: This sample includes further DNA sequences coding for the same CDR3. This chain uses TRBV18 with TRBJ2-7; D is possibly TRBD1 (6 bases). The germline CDR1 and CDR2 sequences are KGHSH and LQKENI. CDR3 length: 14 amino acids. Trimming pared 3 bases from V and 4 bases from J, leaving 13 bases between. CDR3 DNA sequence: TGTGCCAGCTCACCGGGTGGGGGCGGTTACGAGCAGTACTTC. Protein: CASSPGGGGYEQYF. The full variable domain, in which reference TRBV18 and TRBJ2-7 provide the parts outside the CDR3, is NAGVMQNPRHLVRRRGQEARLRCSPMKGHSHVYWYRQLPEEGLKFMVYLQKENIIDESGMPKERFSAEFPKEGPSILRIQQVVRGDSAAYFCASSPGGGGYEQYFGPGTRLTVT.

This sequence joins TRBV11-2 and TRBJ1-2, with 7 bases that match TRBD1. CDR3 length: 14 residues. Germline lookup yields CDR1 SGHAT and CDR2 FQNNGV. V gave up 2 bases and J gave up 5 bases; unmatched junction bases: 5. CDR3 protein: CASSLSQGVYGYTF. The CDR3 DNA is TGTGCCAGCAGCTTATCCCAGGGGGTATATGGCTACACCTTC.

This chain joins TRBV6-5 and TRBJ1-2, with TRBD1 matching 7 bases. Germline CDR1 and CDR2: MNHEY and SVGAGI. The CDR3 runs 13 residues. V was clipped by 9 bases and J by 5 bases; unmatched bases: 9. CDR3 bases: TGTGCCAGTCGTTCCGGGACAGCATATGGCTACACCTTC. This translates into CASRSGTAYGYTF.

The genes are TRBV14 and TRBJ1-2, with D maybe TRBD1 (6 bases). Trimming removed 4 bases at V and 4 bases at J, with 22 bases between. Germline V lookup: CDR1 SGHDN, CDR2 FVKESK. This CDR3 comprises 17 residues. The CDR3, as DNA: TGTGCCAGCAGCCGCAATGCCAATCCTGGGGACACCTATGGCTACACCTTC. Protein: CASSRNANPGDTYGYTF.